This TCR beta chain derives from a study of blood T cells in healthy people across ages. A second PCR, run for roughly 7 to 12 cycles, used a sample-barcoded 5' primer plus a J-beta primer mix. TCRdb processed the 5' RACE reads anew with MiXCR; each CDR3 protein has one entry. Of roughly 1,800,000 distinct CDR3 sequences listed, about 50% are singletons. Peripheral blood was drawn, about 9.1 milliliters per donor. CDR1 MDHEN and CDR2 SYDVKM come from the germline V gene. V was shortened by 1 base and J by 0 bases, with 16 bases between the two germline ends. CDR3 length: 19 amino acids. This chain uses TRBV28 with TRBJ2-6, with D hard to call. Sequencing was performed on blood. This clonotype was sampled from a woman between 40 and 55 years old in good health. The CDR3 region is CASSLLNPRRVSGANVLTF. CDR3 in DNA: TGTGCCAGCAGTTTATTAAACCCCAGAAGGGTCTCTGGGGCCAACGTCCTGACTTTC.